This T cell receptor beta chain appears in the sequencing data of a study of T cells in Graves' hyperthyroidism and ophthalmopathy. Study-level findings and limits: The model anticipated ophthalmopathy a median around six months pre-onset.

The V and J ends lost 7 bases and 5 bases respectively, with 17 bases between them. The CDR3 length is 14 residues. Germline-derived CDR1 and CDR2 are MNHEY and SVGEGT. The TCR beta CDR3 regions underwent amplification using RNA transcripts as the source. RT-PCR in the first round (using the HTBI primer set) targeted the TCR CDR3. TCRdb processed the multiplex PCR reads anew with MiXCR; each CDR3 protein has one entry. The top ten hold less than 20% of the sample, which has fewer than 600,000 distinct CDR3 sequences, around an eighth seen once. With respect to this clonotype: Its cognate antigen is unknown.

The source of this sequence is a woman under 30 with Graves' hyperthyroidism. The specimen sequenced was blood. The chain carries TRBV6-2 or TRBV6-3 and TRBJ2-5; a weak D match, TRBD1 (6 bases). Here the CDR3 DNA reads TGTGCCAGCAACGACCTCAGGGGTGTGGAGACCCAGTACTTC. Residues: CASNDLRGVETQYF.